The 9 T cell receptor beta chains below all came from one sample that was sequenced in a study of tumor-infiltrating lymphocytes in primary liver carcinoma. From roughly 21-30 mg of unsorted bulk tissue, DNA and RNA were co-extracted together. Production of TCR beta cDNA used around 460 ng total RNA together with a constant-region primer. For TCR beta, libraries were produced by three nested multiplex PCR rounds using slightly modified ARM-PCR. Each of the first two PCR rounds ran nine to ten cycles with TRBV1-TRBV30 forward and C-beta reverse primers. TCRdb redid the calling of the multiplex PCR reads with MiXCR, one entry per CDR3 protein. The sample yields fewer than 85,000 distinct CDR3 sequences, about 75% seen once. Specimen: tumor-adjacent normal liver tissue. The receptors originated from a man aged 40-50 years with primary liver carcinoma and hepatitis B virus infection.

About this clonotype itself: At one end the junction does not follow the germline gene, possibly because of a read error. The chain uses TRBV29-1 and TRBJ1-2; possible D gene TRBD1, 5 bases. Germline V gene sequence: CDR1 SQVTM, CDR2 ANQGSEA. The CDR3 contains 13 residues. The CDR3 DNA follows: TGCAGCCTTGCCCAAAGAGGGGACTACGGCTACACCTTC. This sequence encodes CSLAQRGDYGYTF.

In regard to this clonotype: This sequence may be a read error, since a much larger clone differs from it by one base. The chain combines TRBV28 with TRBJ1-4; perhaps TRBD1 as D (6 bases). Germline V gene sequence: CDR1 MDHEN, CDR2 SYDVKM. The CDR3 has 11 amino acids. V shed 7 bases and J shed 8 bases, with 8 bases lying between them. The CDR3 sequence is CASTQGEKLFF. For the CDR3, the DNA is TGTGCCAGCACCCAGGGGGAAAAACTGTTTTTT.

Comment on this clonotype: Sequence at one end of the junction differs from germline and may be a read error. The J gene is TRBJ2-7, the V gene TRBV4-2; D gene ambiguous. Germline V gene lookup returns CDR1 LGHNA and CDR2 YNFKEQ. The CDR3 length is 15 residues. The CDR3 loop reads CASNQTRTEPREQYF. The CDR3 nucleotides are TGTGCCAGCAACCAAACCCGGACGGAGCCTAGGGAGCAGTACTTC.

The table lists this clonotype with a count of one. Given the absence of the conserved phenylalanine or tryptophan at the CDR3 end, a read error is likely. The V and J genes are TRBV6-6 and TRBJ2-1; D gene unclear. V was cut by 4 bases and J by 0 bases, with 10 bases left in between. The CDR3 has 15 residues. Germline CDR1 and CDR2: MNHNY and SVGAGI (reference sequence). CDR3 sequence (DNA): TGTGCCAGCAGTTCCCTCCCAGACTCCTACAATGAGCAGTTCTTA. The encoded protein is CASSSLPDSYNEQFL.

In the case of this clonotype: Compared with germline, one end of the junction differs, possibly owing to a read error. The V gene is TRBV4-1, the J gene TRBJ2-7; 9 bases are a match to TRBD1. This CDR3 is built from 15 residues. Germline V gene data show CDR1 as MGHRA and CDR2 as YSYEKL. This chain's CDR3 is CTSSQGQGPAYEQYF. DNA of the CDR3: TGCACCAGCAGCCAAGGACAGGGGCCCGCCTACGAGCAGTACTTC.

The rearrangement uses TRBV6-2 or TRBV6-3 and TRBJ1-1; 9 positions match TRBD1. V shed 7 bases, J shed 1 base, and the junction held 10 bases outside the gene matches. The CDR3 is 16 residues long. Germline V CDR1 and CDR2: MNHEY, SVGEGT. DNA of the CDR3: TGTGCCAGCAATTCGGGACAGGGAATAGAGAACACTGAAGCTTTCTTT. It is translated as CASNSGQGIENTEAFF.

Concerning this clonotype: A read error is likely, as this CDR3 ends without the conserved phenylalanine or tryptophan. Because the CDR3's place on the DNA is in doubt, the DNA is left out and the CDR3 is given as listed by TCRdb. The V and J genes are TRBV11-2 and TRBJ1-2. The CDR3 length is 13 residues, termini included. Germline assignment: CDR1 SGHAT and CDR2 FQNNGV. CDR3: CASSSTGYYGYTC.

In this sample, this clonotype turned up a few times. A junction end diverges from the germline sequence, so it may reflect a read error. V and J are TRBV5-6 and TRBJ2-7; 9 bases line up with TRBD1. The germline gives CDR1 SGHDT, CDR2 YYEEEE. The CDR3 runs 15 residues. The CDR3 loop reads CASRLAAGQGYEQYF. For the CDR3, the DNA is TGTGCCAGCCGCTTGGCCGCGGGACAGGGTTACGAGCAATACTTC.

The rearrangement links TRBV4-2 to TRBJ2-1, with D unresolved. The CDR3 consists of 14 residues. Trimming cost V 6 bases and J 8 bases, with 17 bases left between them. Looked up from germline, CDR1 is LGHNA and CDR2 is YNFKEQ. This CDR3 is CASRLGHSDDEQFF. The CDR3 bases are TGTGCCAGCAGGCTAGGGCACAGCGATGATGAGCAGTTCTTC.